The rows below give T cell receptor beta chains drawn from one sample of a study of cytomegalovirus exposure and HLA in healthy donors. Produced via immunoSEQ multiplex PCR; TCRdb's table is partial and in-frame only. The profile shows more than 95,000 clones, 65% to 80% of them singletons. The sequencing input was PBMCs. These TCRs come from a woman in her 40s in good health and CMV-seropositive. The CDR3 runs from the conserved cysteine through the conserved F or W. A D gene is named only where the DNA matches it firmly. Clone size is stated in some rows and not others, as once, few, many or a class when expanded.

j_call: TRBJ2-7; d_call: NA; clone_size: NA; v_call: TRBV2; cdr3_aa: CASSENGAREQYF; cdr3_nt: TGTGCCAGCAGTGAAAATGGGGCGCGCGAGCAGTACTTC
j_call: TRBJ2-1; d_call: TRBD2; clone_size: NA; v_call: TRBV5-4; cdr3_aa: CASSLIREGGNEQFF; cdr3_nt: TGTGCCAGCAGCTTGATACGGGAGGGGGGGAATGAGCAGTTCTTC
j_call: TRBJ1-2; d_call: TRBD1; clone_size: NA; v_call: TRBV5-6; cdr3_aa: CASSRARGPYGYTF; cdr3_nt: TGTGCCAGCAGCCGAGCCAGGGGGCCCTATGGCTACACCTTC
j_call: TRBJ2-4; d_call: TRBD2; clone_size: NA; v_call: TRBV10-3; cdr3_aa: CAISESRGGQAKNIQYF; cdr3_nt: TGTGCCATCAGTGAGTCGAGGGGAGGGCAAGCCAAAAACATTCAGTACTTC
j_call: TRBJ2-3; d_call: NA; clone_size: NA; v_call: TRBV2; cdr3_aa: CASSEEGDRGGATDTQYF; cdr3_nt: TGTGCCAGCAGTGAAGAAGGGGACCGTGGGGGGGCCACAGATACGCAGTATTTT
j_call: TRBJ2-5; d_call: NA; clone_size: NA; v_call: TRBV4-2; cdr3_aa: CASSRGGTETQYF; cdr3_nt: TGTGCCAGCTCACGTGGGGGGACGGAGACCCAGTACTTC
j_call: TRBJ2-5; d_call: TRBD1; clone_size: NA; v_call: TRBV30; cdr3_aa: CAWSGTGLGETQYF; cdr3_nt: TGTGCCTGGAGTGGGACAGGGTTGGGAGAGACCCAGTACTTC
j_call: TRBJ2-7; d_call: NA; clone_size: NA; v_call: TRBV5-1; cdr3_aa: CASSLAKGRAYEQYF; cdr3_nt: TGCGCCAGCAGCTTGGCCAAGGGCAGGGCCTACGAGCAGTACTTC
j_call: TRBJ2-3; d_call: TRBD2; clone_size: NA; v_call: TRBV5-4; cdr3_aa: CASSPGGGRASTDTQYF; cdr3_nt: TGTGCCAGCAGCCCGGGAGGGGGGCGGGCAAGCACAGATACGCAGTATTTT
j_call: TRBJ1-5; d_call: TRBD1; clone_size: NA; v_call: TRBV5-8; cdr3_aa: CASSQLDRARQPQHF; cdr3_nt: TGTGCCAGCAGCCAACTGGACAGGGCGAGGCAGCCCCAGCATTTT
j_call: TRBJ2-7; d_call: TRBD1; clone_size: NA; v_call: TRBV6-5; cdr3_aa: CASSRDRRSYEQYF; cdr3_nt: TGTGCCAGCAGCCGGGACAGACGCTCCTACGAGCAGTACTTC
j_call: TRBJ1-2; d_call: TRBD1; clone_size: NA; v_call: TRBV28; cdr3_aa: CASSGDSYGYTF; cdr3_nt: TGTGCCAGCAGTGGGGACAGCTATGGCTACACCTTC
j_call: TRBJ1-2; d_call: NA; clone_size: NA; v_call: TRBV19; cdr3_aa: CASSIGATGSYGYTF; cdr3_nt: TGTGCCAGTAGTATAGGCGCGACAGGTTCCTATGGCTACACCTTC
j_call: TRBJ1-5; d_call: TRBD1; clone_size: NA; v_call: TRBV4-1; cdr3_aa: CASSRRETGQGNQPQHF; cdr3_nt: TGCGCCAGCAGCCGCCGAGAGACAGGGCAGGGCAATCAGCCCCAGCATTTT
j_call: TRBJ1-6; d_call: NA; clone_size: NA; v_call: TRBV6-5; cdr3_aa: CASSTGPSPLHF; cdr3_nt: TGTGCCAGCTCGACAGGTCCCTCACCCCTCCACTTT
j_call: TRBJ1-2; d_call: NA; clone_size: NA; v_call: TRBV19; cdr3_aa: CASKSATEAEGYTF; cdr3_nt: TGTGCCAGTAAATCCGCCACAGAAGCGGAGGGCTACACCTTC
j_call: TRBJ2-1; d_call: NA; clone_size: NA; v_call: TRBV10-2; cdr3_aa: CASSESGNFYNEQFF; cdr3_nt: TGCGCCAGCAGTGAGTCCGGGAATTTCTACAATGAGCAGTTCTTC
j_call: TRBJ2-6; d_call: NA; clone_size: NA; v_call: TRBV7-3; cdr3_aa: CASSLTGFSGANVLTF; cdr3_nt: TGTGCCAGCAGCTTGACAGGTTTCTCTGGGGCCAACGTCCTGACTTTC
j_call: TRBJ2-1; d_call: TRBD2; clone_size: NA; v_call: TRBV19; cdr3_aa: CASSIGRERWDEQFF; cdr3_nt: TGTGCCAGTAGTATAGGGCGGGAGCGGTGGGATGAGCAGTTCTTC
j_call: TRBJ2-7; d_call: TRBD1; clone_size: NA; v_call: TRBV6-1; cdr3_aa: CASSLPTGFDEQYF; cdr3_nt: TGTGCCAGCAGTCTACCGACAGGGTTCGACGAGCAGTACTTC
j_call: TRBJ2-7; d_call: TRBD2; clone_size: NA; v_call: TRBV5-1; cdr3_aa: CASSLAGGLEEQYF; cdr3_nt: TGCGCCAGCAGCCTAGCGGGAGGCCTAGAAGAGCAGTACTTC
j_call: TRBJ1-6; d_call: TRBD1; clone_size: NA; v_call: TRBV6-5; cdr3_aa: CASSSTPGTVNSPLHF; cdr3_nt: TGTGCCAGCAGTTCGACTCCCGGGACAGTGAATTCACCCCTCCACTTT
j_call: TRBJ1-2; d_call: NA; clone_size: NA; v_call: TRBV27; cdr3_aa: CASSERTDGGYTF; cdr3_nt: TGTGCCAGCAGCGAGAGGACAGACGGGGGCTACACCTTC
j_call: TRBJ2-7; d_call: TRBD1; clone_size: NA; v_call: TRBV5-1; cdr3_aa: CASNRDSRDEQYF; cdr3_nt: TGCGCCAGCAATCGGGACAGTAGGGACGAGCAGTACTTC
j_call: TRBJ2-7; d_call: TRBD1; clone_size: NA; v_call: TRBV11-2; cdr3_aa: CASSLEGSGGYEQYF; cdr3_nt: TGTGCCAGCAGCTTAGAAGGGTCAGGGGGCTACGAGCAGTACTTC
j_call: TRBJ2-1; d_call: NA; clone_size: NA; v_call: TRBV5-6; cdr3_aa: CASSAARKFGYEQFF; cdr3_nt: TGTGCCAGCAGCGCCGCTAGGAAGTTCGGCTATGAGCAGTTCTTC
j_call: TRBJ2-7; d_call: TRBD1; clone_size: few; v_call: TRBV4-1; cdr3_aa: CASSRDRAYEQYF; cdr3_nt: TGCGCCAGCAGCAGGGACAGGGCCTACGAGCAGTACTTC